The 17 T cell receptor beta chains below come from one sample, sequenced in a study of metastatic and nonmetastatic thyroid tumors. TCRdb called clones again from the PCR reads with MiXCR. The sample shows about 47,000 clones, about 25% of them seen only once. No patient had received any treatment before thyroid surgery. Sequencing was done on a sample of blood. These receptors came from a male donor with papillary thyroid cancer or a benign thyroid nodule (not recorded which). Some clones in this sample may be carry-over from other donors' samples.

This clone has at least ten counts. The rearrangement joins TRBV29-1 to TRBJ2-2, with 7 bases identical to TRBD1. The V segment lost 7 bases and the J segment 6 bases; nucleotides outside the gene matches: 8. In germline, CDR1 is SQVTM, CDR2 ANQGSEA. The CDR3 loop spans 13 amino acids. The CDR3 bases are TGCAGCGCTCAACAGGGGATGGCCGGGGAGCTGTTTTTT. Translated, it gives CSAQQGMAGELFF.

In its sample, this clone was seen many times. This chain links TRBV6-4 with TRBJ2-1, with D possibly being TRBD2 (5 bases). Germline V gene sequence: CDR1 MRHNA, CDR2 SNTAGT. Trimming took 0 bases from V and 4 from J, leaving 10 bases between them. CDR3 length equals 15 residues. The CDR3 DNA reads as TGTGCCAGCAGTGACTCCCCAGCGGAGTACAATGAGCAGTTCTTC. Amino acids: CASSDSPAEYNEQFF.

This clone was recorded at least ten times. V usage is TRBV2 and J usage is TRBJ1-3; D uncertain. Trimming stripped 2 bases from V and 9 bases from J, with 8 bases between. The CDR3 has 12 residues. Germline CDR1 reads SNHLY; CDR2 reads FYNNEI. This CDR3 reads CASSERYLTIYF. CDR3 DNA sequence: TGTGCCAGCAGTGAACGGTACCTCACCATATATTTT. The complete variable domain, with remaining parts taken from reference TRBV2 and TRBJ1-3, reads EPEVTQTPSHQVTQMGQEVILRCVPISNHLYFYWYRQILGQKVEFLVSFYNNEISEKSEIFDDQFSVERPDGSNFTLKIRSTKLEDSAMYFCASSERYLTIYFGEGSWLTVV.

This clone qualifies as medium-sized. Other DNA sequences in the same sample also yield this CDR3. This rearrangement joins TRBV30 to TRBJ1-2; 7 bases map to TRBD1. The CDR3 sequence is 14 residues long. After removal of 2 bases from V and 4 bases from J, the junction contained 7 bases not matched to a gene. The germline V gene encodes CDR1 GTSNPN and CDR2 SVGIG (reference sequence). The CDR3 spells CAWSNLQGVYGYTF. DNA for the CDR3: TGTGCCTGGAGTAACCTTCAGGGGGTCTATGGCTACACCTTC.

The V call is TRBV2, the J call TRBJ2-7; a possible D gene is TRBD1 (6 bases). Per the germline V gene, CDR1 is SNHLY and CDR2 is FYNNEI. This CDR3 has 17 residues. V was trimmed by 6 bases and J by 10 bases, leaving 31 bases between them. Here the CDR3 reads CASRGGIGSDPDGDQYF. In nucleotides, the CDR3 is TGTGCCAGCAGAGGGGGTATAGGGTCGGATCCAGACGGGGACCAGTACTTC.

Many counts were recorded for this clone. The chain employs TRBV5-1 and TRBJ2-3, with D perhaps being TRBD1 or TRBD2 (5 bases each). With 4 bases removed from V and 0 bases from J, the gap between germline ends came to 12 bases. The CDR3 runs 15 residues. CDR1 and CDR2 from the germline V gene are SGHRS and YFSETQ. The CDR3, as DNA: TGCGCCAGCAGCCTATGGGGGTCAAGCACAGATACGCAGTATTTT. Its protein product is CASSLWGSSTDTQYF.

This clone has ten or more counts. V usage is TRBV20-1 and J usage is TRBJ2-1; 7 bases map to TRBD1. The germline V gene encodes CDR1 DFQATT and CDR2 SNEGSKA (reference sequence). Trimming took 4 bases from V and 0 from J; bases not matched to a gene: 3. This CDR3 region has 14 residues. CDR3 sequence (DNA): TGCAGTGCTAAAGACAGGGACTCCTACAATGAGCAGTTCTTC. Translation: CSAKDRDSYNEQFF.

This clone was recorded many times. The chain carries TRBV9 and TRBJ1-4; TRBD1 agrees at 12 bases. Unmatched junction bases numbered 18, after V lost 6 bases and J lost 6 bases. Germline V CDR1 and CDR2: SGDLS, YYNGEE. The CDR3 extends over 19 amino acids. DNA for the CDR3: TGTGCCAGCACCATTAACCGGGACAGGGGGCGCAAAAGGGATGAAAAACTGTTTTTT. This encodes CASTINRDRGRKRDEKLFF.

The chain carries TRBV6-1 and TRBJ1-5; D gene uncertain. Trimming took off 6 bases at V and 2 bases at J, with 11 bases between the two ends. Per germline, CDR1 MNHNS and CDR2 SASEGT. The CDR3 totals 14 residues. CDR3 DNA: TGTGCCAGCAGGGGAGGAGACGGCAATCAGCCCCAGCATTTT. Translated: CASRGGDGNQPQHF.

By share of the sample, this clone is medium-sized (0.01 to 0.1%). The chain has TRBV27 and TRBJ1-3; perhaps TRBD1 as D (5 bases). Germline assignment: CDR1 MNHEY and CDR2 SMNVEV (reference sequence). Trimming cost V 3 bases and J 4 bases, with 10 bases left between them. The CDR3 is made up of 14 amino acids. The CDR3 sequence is CASSLAGSGNTIYF. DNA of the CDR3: TGTGCCAGCAGTTTGGCAGGGTCGGGAAACACCATATATTTT.

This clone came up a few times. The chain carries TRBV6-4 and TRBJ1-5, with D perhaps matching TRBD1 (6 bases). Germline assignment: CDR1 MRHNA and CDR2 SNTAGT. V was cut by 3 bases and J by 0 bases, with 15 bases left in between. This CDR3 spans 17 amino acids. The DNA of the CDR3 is TGTGCCAGCAGTGAGGGGGCCCGAGTGTATAGCAATCAGCCCCAGCATTTT. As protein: CASSEGARVYSNQPQHF.

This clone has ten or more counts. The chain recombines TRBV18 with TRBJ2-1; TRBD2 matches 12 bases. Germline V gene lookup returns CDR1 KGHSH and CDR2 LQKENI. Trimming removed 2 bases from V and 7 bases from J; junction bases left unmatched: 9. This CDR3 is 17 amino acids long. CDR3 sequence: CASSPKAPGLAGNEQFF. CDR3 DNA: TGTGCCAGCTCACCAAAAGCTCCGGGACTAGCGGGTAATGAGCAGTTCTTC. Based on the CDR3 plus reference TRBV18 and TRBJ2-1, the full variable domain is NAGVMQNPRHLVRRRGQEARLRCSPMKGHSHVYWYRQLPEEGLKFMVYLQKENIIDESGMPKERFSAEFPKEGPSILRIQQVVRGDSAAYFCASSPKAPGLAGNEQFFGPGTRLTVL.

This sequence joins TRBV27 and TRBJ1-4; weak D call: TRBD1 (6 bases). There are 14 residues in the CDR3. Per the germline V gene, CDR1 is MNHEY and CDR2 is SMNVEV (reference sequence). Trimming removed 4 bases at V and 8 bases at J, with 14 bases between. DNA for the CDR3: TGTGCCAGCAGTTCAGGCAGGGGCGACGAAAAACTGTTTTTT. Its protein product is CASSSGRGDEKLFF.

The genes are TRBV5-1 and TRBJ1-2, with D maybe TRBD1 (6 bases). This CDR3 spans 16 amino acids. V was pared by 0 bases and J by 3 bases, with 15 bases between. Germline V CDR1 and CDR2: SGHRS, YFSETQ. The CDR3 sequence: CASSLDTGTSHYGYTF. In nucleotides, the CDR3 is TGCGCCAGCAGCTTGGACACCGGGACATCTCACTATGGCTACACCTTC.

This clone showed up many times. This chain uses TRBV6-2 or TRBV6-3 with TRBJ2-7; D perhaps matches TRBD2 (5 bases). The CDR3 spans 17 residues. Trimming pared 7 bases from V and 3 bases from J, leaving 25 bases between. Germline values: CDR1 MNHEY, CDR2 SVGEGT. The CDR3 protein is CASTKLGAAGGGYEQYF. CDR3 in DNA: TGTGCCAGCACTAAACTCGGAGCAGCTGGAGGAGGCTACGAGCAGTACTTC.

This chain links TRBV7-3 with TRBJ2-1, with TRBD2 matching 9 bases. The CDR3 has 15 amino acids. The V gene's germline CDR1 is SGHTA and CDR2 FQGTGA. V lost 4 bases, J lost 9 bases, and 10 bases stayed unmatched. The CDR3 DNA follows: TGTGCCAGCAGCTCCCTAGCGGGATGGCCCGTTGAGCAGTTCTTC. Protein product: CASSSLAGWPVEQFF.

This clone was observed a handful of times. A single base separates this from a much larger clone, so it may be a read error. For the CDR3, the DNA is TGCGCCAGCAGCCCCCTGGTACAGCAAGGCTACAATGAGCAGTTCTTC. Its protein is CASSPLVQQGYNEQFF. The chain combines TRBV5-1 with TRBJ2-1; D is unclear. CDR1 is SGHRS, CDR2 YFSETQ, per germline. CDR3 length: 16 residues. V dropped 4 bases and J dropped 3 bases, with 17 bases sitting between them.